The rows below give T cell receptor beta chains drawn from one sample of a study of T-cell reconstitution after alpha-beta-depleted transplantation in children. Each CDR3 protein is one row after TCRdb ran MiXCR on the PCR reads. The repertoire holds fewer than 350,000 distinct CDR3 sequences, with over 9.5% as singletons. Source: PBMCs, taken before TCRalphabeta/CD19-depleted stem cell transplant. Every receptor here comes from a boy in the first two years of life with acute myeloid leukemia, due to receive a stem cell transplant. The CDR3 runs from the conserved cysteine through the conserved F or W. The D gene is left open where the match is weak. For some rows the clone size is stated as once, few or many, or as a class when expanded; others skip it.

>TRBJ1-6|few|TRBV20-1|TRBD1
CSATRNRGDNSPLHF
TGCAGTGCCACCCGGAACAGGGGAGATAATTCACCCCTCCACTTT
>TRBJ2-5|many|TRBV7-2|.
CASSLARGQAETQYF
TGTGCCAGCAGCTTAGCGCGAGGACAAGCAGAGACCCAGTACTTC
>TRBJ2-5|many|TRBV12-3/TRBV12-4|TRBD2
CASRIPGGRETQYF
TGTGCCAGCCGGATACCGGGAGGCAGAGAGACCCAGTACTTC
>TRBJ2-1|few|TRBV7-7|.
CASSPNSYSSYNEQFF
TGTGCCAGCAGCCCCAACTCATACAGCTCCTACAATGAGCAGTTCTTC
>TRBJ2-5|.|TRBV20-1|.
CSAALGPTRETQYF
TGCAGTGCTGCCCTGGGCCCAACACGGGAGACCCAGTACTTC
>TRBJ2-3|.|TRBV11-2|.
CASSLDGGGALVTDTQYF
TGTGCCAGCAGCTTAGATGGGGGGGGGGCGTTGGTAACAGATACGCAGTATTTT
>TRBJ2-7|many|TRBV28|.
CASSPPGQEYEQYF
TGTGCCAGCAGTCCCCCGGGACAAGAATACGAGCAGTACTTC
>TRBJ1-6|many|TRBV6-5|.
CASSYSTDHSPLHF
TGTGCCAGCAGTTACTCGACAGACCATTCACCCCTCCACTTT
>TRBJ2-5|many|TRBV7-2|TRBD2
CASSATSGIKTQYF
TGTGCCAGCAGCGCTACTAGCGGGATAAAGACCCAGTACTTC
>TRBJ2-7|many|TRBV28|.
CASSSPASGSGYEQYF
TGTGCCAGCAGTTCCCCGGCCAGTGGGTCAGGCTACGAGCAGTACTTC
>TRBJ2-2|.|TRBV12-3/TRBV12-4|TRBD2
CASSHSPTSGGSNTGELFF
TGTGCCAGCAGTCACTCGCCCACTAGCGGGGGGTCGAACACCGGGGAGCTGTTTTTT
>TRBJ2-1|many|TRBV4-2|TRBD2
CASSRGLAGTDSYNEQFF
TGTGCCAGCAGCCGCGGACTAGCGGGCACCGACTCCTACAATGAGCAGTTCTTC
>TRBJ2-2|many|TRBV29-1|.
CSVEERQGGTGELFF
TGCAGCGTTGAAGAAAGGCAGGGGGGCACCGGGGAGCTGTTTTTT
>TRBJ2-7|.|TRBV7-9|.
CASSPTTENSYEQYF
TGTGCCAGCAGCCCCACGACAGAAAACTCCTACGAGCAGTACTTC
>TRBJ2-3|many|TRBV28|.
CASSLASYTDTQYF
TGTGCCAGCAGTTTGGCTAGCTACACAGATACGCAGTATTTT
>TRBJ2-5|many|TRBV10-3|.
CAISPSGWGSETQYF
TGTGCCATCAGTCCGTCAGGTTGGGGAAGCGAGACCCAGTACTTC
>TRBJ2-2|many|TRBV12-3/TRBV12-4|.
CASSLIAGELFF
TGTGCCAGCAGTTTAATAGCTGGGGAGCTGTTTTTT
>TRBJ2-2|many|TRBV11-2|.
CASSLDLRAPGELFF
TGTGCCAGCAGCTTAGATCTTCGGGCCCCGGGGGAGCTGTTTTTT
>TRBJ1-5|many|TRBV20-1|.
CSARERQNSNQPQHF
TGCAGTGCTAGGGAAAGACAGAATAGCAATCAGCCCCAGCATTTT
>TRBJ2-1|many|TRBV7-2|.
CASTKGGGYNEQFF
TGTGCCAGCACTAAGGGGGGTGGCTACAATGAGCAGTTCTTC
>TRBJ2-7|many|TRBV20-1|.
CSARPGQYYEQYF
TGCAGTGCTAGGCCCGGACAGTACTACGAGCAGTACTTC
>TRBJ2-1|many|TRBV7-2|.
CASSLSRKDGEQFF
TGTGCCAGCAGCTTATCACGTAAGGACGGAGAGCAGTTCTTC
>TRBJ1-6|many|TRBV7-8|.
CASSLRGIYNSPLHF
TGTGCCAGCAGCTTGAGGGGAATCTATAATTCACCCCTCCACTTT
>TRBJ2-1|.|TRBV4-3|TRBD2
CASSQDGLAGKRTYNEQFF
TGCGCCAGCAGCCAAGATGGGCTAGCGGGGAAGAGGACCTACAATGAGCAGTTCTTC
>TRBJ2-2|many|TRBV11-3|TRBD2
CASSQLAGENTGELFF
TGTGCCAGCAGCCAACTAGCGGGGGAAAACACCGGGGAGCTGTTTTTT
>TRBJ2-1|many|TRBV29-1|.
CSVEPPSRGNGQFF
TGCAGCGTTGAACCCCCTAGCCGGGGTAATGGGCAGTTCTTC
>TRBJ2-5|.|TRBV27|.
CASSLLGPPQETQYF
TGTGCCAGCAGTTTATTAGGCCCCCCCCAAGAGACCCAGTACTTC
>TRBJ1-1|.|TRBV5-1|.
CASSLLEQGITEAFF
TGCGCCAGCAGCTTACTTGAGCAGGGTATAACTGAAGCTTTCTTT
>TRBJ2-1|many|TRBV7-9|TRBD2
CASSRTGLAGVPEQFF
TGTGCCAGCAGCCGCACGGGACTAGCGGGAGTTCCCGAGCAGTTCTTC
>TRBJ2-2|.|TRBV6-2/TRBV6-3|.
CASTPSAGELFF
TGTGCCAGCACCCCTAGTGCCGGGGAGCTGTTTTTT
>TRBJ1-1|few|TRBV7-9|.
CASQGYAEAFF
TGTGCCAGCCAGGGTTACGCTGAAGCTTTCTTT
>TRBJ2-3|many|TRBV20-1|.
CSASWTSTDTQYF
TGCAGTGCTAGCTGGACTAGCACAGATACGCAGTATTTT
>TRBJ2-1|many|TRBV10-3|.
CAISEGVSSYNEQFF
TGTGCCATCAGTGAAGGGGTCAGCTCCTACAATGAGCAGTTCTTC
>TRBJ2-3|many|TRBV28|.
CASSFVGATDTQYF
TGTGCCAGCAGTTTCGTTGGGGCCACAGATACGCAGTATTTT
>TRBJ1-5|many|TRBV2|.
CASKTSNQPQHF
TGTGCCAGCAAGACATCTAATCAGCCCCAGCATTTT
>TRBJ1-5|.|TRBV20-1|.
CSARFRDRNQPQHF
TGCAGTGCTAGATTCCGGGACCGCAATCAGCCCCAGCATTTT
>TRBJ2-1|.|TRBV28|TRBD2
CASSSFHRREGDNEQFF
TGTGCCAGCAGTTCTTTTCACAGACGGGAGGGCGACAATGAGCAGTTCTTC
>TRBJ2-5|many|TRBV6-1|.
CASSEWLEGETQYF
TGTGCCAGCAGTGAATGGCTAGAAGGAGAGACCCAGTACTTC
>TRBJ2-1|many|TRBV29-1|TRBD2
CSVEAARTSGNNEQFF
TGCAGCGTTGAAGCCGCTCGGACTAGCGGGAACAATGAGCAGTTCTTC
>TRBJ2-2|.|TRBV21-1|.
CASSKTVRPPENTGELFF
TGTGCCAGCAGCAAGACAGTACGGCCTCCCGAGAACACCGGGGAGCTGTTTTTT
>TRBJ2-7|many|TRBV7-9|TRBD1
CASSFAGGHEQYF
TGTGCCAGCAGCTTTGCAGGGGGCCACGAGCAGTACTTC
>TRBJ2-4|many|TRBV7-2|.
CASSWPRSQNIQYF
TGTGCCAGCAGCTGGCCTAGGAGCCAAAACATTCAGTACTTC
>TRBJ1-2|many|TRBV18|.
CASSHENYGYTF
TGTGCCAGCTCTCATGAGAACTATGGCTACACCTTC
>TRBJ2-2|many|TRBV28|TRBD1
CASRGPGQGGTGELFF
TGTGCCAGCAGGGGCCCGGGACAGGGGGGGACCGGGGAGCTGTTTTTT
>TRBJ2-5|many|TRBV9|TRBD2
CASSRLAGDFGGETQYF
TGTGCCAGCAGCAGACTAGCGGGAGATTTTGGGGGGGAGACCCAGTACTTC
>TRBJ1-1|few|TRBV12-3/TRBV12-4|.
CASRVWGQGRNTEAFF
TGTGCCAGCAGAGTATGGGGTCAGGGGAGGAACACTGAAGCTTTCTTT
>TRBJ1-2|many|TRBV5-1|.
CASSLSQGNYGYTF
TGCGCCAGCAGCTTGAGTCAGGGAAACTATGGCTACACCTTC
>TRBJ2-5|many|TRBV6-1|TRBD2
CASSGGLASETQYF
TGTGCCAGCAGTGGGGGACTAGCGTCGGAGACCCAGTACTTC
>TRBJ1-6|many|TRBV4-2|.
CASSQALLSWGSPLHF
TGTGCCAGCAGCCAAGCCCTCCTCTCATGGGGTTCACCCCTCCACTTT
>TRBJ2-2|many|TRBV9|.
CASSVVPRGADGELFF
TGTGCCAGCAGCGTAGTGCCGAGGGGCGCGGACGGGGAGCTGTTTTTT
>TRBJ1-2|.|TRBV5-5|.
CASSLGKGNGYTF
TGTGCCAGCAGCTTGGGGAAGGGTAATGGCTACACCTTC
>TRBJ1-5|many|TRBV12-3/TRBV12-4|.
CASRSGQLYQPQHF
TGTGCCAGCAGATCGGGACAACTATATCAGCCCCAGCATTTT
>TRBJ2-7|.|TRBV11-2|.
CATEGGRSYEQYF
TGTGCAACCGAAGGAGGGCGGTCCTACGAGCAGTACTTC
>TRBJ1-5|few|TRBV28|.
CATDSEGQPQHF
TGTGCCACCGACAGCGAGGGTCAGCCCCAGCATTTT
>TRBJ2-4|many|TRBV20-1|.
CSARNPRDWNIQYF
TGCAGTGCTAGAAACCCCCGGGACTGGAACATTCAGTACTTC
>TRBJ2-7|many|TRBV28|TRBD1
CASRTGPSYEQYF
TGTGCCAGCAGGACAGGGCCTTCCTACGAGCAGTACTTC
>TRBJ2-6|many|TRBV9|.
CASSVGGTGNSGANVLTF
TGTGCCAGCAGCGTAGGGGGCACCGGGAACTCTGGGGCCAACGTCCTGACTTTC
>TRBJ2-7|many|TRBV5-5|.
CASSYLRGGSYEQYF
TGTGCCAGCAGTTATCTCAGGGGAGGATCCTACGAGCAGTACTTC
>TRBJ2-2|few|TRBV6-1|TRBD2
CASSSGGGVGELFF
TGTGCCAGCAGCTCCGGGGGGGGCGTCGGGGAGCTGTTTTTT
>TRBJ2-4|many|TRBV24-1|.
CATILLAKNIQYF
TGTGCCACCATCCTTCTAGCCAAAAACATTCAGTACTTC